Following are 21 T cell receptor beta chains from one sample sequenced in a study of neurological immune-mediated disorders. A single record per CDR3 protein comes from TCRdb applying MiXCR to the 5' RACE reads. The sample holds 52,000 or so distinct CDR3 sequences, 4% seen once. Sequencing was carried out using CD4+ T cells from blood. The receptors were gathered from a woman aged 40 to 50 with multiple sclerosis.

This clonotype has at least ten counts. V usage is TRBV4-1 and J usage is TRBJ1-2; 8 bases map to TRBD1. The CDR3 extends over 17 amino acids. V shed 0 bases and J 3 bases; nucleotides not matched to a gene: 9. CDR1 and CDR2 from the germline V gene are MGHRA and YSYEKL. The CDR3 region is CASSQDLGQGADYGYTF. CDR3 nucleotide sequence: TGCGCCAGCAGCCAAGATCTAGGGCAGGGGGCGGACTATGGCTACACCTTC.

This clonotype has at least ten counts. This chain joins TRBV7-4 and TRBJ2-3; the match to TRBD1 covers 7 bases. CDR1 SGHVT and CDR2 SQSDAQ come from the germline V gene. The ends lost 4 bases at V and 6 bases at J; junction bases unmatched: 22. The CDR3 is made up of 19 amino acids. In nucleotides, the CDR3 is TGTGCCAGCAGCTGGGACAGCTACTCTGGGATAACGGAGATCGATACGCAGTATTTT. Translating gives CASSWDSYSGITEIDTQYF.

This clonotype was counted at least ten times. The rearrangement links TRBV5-1 to TRBJ1-6; TRBD1 might be the D (5 bases). V was clipped by 0 bases and J by 0 bases, with 22 bases between them. Germline V gene lookup returns CDR1 SGHRS and CDR2 YFSETQ. CDR3 length: 21 amino acids. The CDR3 DNA follows: TGCGCCAGCAGCTTGGGAGGGTTTCGGACAATGAGTTCCTCCTATAATTCACCCCTCCACTTT. This sequence encodes CASSLGGFRTMSSSYNSPLHF.

Only a few counts were recorded for this clonotype. The J gene is TRBJ2-7, the V gene TRBV6-2 or TRBV6-3, with TRBD2 as a possible D gene (5 bases). Trimming cost V 0 bases and J 4 bases, with 13 bases left between them. Germline CDR1 and CDR2: MNHEY and SVGEGT. The CDR3 has 15 residues. CDR3 protein: CASSYSKSRGYEQYF. CDR3 sequence (DNA): TGTGCCAGCAGTTACTCAAAGTCGAGAGGGTACGAGCAGTACTTC.

This clonotype was picked up many times. The gene calls are TRBV5-5 and TRBJ1-2; D uncertain. Per germline, CDR1 SGHKS and CDR2 YYEKEE (reference sequence). This CDR3 comprises 11 residues. V lost 4 bases and J lost 8, with 9 bases in between. The CDR3 sequence: CASSLLRGYTF. For the CDR3, the DNA is TGTGCCAGCAGCCTGCTCCGGGGCTACACCTTC.

Many counts were recorded for this clonotype. This rearrangement joins TRBV5-1 to TRBJ1-1; D not certain. Germline V gives CDR1 SGHRS, CDR2 YFSETQ. The V gene lost 2 bases and the J gene lost 1 base, with 9 bases spanning the gap. There are 14 residues in the CDR3. The CDR3 sequence is CASSFDGQNTEAFF. CDR3 nucleotide sequence: TGCGCCAGCAGCTTCGACGGGCAGAACACTGAAGCTTTCTTT.

This clonotype was recorded at least ten times. The rearrangement links TRBV20-1 to TRBJ1-2, with unresolved D. Germline-derived CDR1 and CDR2 are DFQATT and SNEGSKA (reference sequence). V shed 3 bases and J shed 10 bases, with 12 bases lying between them. CDR3 length: 11 amino acids. The CDR3 DNA reads TGCAGTGCTAGTATGTCCGAAGACTACACCTTC. Translated, it gives CSASMSEDYTF.

Many counts were recorded for this clonotype. The chain joins TRBV4-1 to TRBJ1-5; maybe TRBD1 (6 bases). Germline CDR1 is MGHRA and CDR2 is YSYEKL. V lost 1 base, J lost 4 bases, and 8 bases lay in between. This CDR3 contains 14 residues. The CDR3 DNA reads TGCGCCAGCAGCCAAGGGACAGCAAATCAGCCCCAGCATTTT. Protein sequence: CASSQGTANQPQHF.

The table lists this clonotype with many counts. The chain uses TRBV7-9 and TRBJ2-2; 11 positions agree with TRBD1. The CDR3 totals 18 residues. The V and J ends lost 1 base and 2 bases, in that order; junction bases with no gene match: 6. Germline-derived CDR1 and CDR2 are SEHNR and FQNEAQ (reference sequence). CDR3 residues: CASSLVPRTGGNTGELFF. The CDR3 nucleotides are TGTGCCAGCAGCTTAGTTCCCCGGACAGGGGGCAACACCGGGGAGCTGTTTTTT. The complete variable domain, with remaining parts taken from reference TRBV7-9 and TRBJ2-2, reads DTGVSQNPRHKITKRGQNVTFRCDPISEHNRLYWYRQTLGQGPEFLTYFQNEAQLEKSRLLSDRFSAERPKGSFSTLEIQRTEQGDSAMYLCASSLVPRTGGNTGELFFGEGSRLTVL.

This clonotype has ten or more counts. The genes are TRBV12-3 or TRBV12-4 and TRBJ1-2; no clear D. The CDR3 is 12 amino acids. The V and J ends lost 5 bases and 6 bases respectively, with 10 bases between them. CDR3 region: CASSTRADGYTF. The CDR3 coding sequence is TGTGCCAGCAGTACCCGGGCCGATGGCTACACCTTC.

This clonotype was recorded many times. The chain joins TRBV6-5 to TRBJ1-3, with D unresolved. This CDR3 comprises 13 residues. The V and J ends lost 6 bases and 5 bases respectively, with 11 bases between them. Germline V gene data show CDR1 as MNHEY and CDR2 as SVGAGI. The CDR3 reads CASREIGRNTIYF. DNA of the CDR3: TGTGCCAGCAGGGAAATCGGGCGAAACACCATATATTTT.

This clonotype has a count of ten or more. V is TRBV20-1 and J is TRBJ1-2, with TRBD1 matching 9 bases. V shed 0 bases and J 5 bases; nucleotides not matched to a gene: 7. Looked up from germline, CDR1 is DFQATT and CDR2 is SNEGSKA (reference sequence). The CDR3 covers 15 residues. The CDR3 DNA follows: TGCAGTGCTAGAGAAACAGGGGGCGCATTATATGGCTACACCTTC. Translation: CSARETGGALYGYTF.

There are many counts of this clonotype. The chain combines TRBV5-1 with TRBJ2-1; 12 bases agree with TRBD2. CDR3 size: 16 residues. The V gene end was trimmed by 4 bases and the J gene end by 3 bases; junction bases not matched to a gene: 5. Germline V gene lookup returns CDR1 SGHRS and CDR2 YFSETQ. CDR3: CASSQTSGGLYNEQFF. The CDR3 DNA reads TGCGCCAGCAGCCAGACTAGCGGGGGACTCTACAATGAGCAGTTCTTC.

This clonotype was counted ten times or more. The CDR3: CASSPRGTGEDTQYF. CDR3 sequence (DNA): TGCGCCAGCAGCCCAAGGGGGACAGGGGAAGATACGCAGTATTTT. V gene TRBV5-1 combines with J gene TRBJ2-3; 10 bases match TRBD1. V lost 4 bases to trimming and J lost 5 bases; unmatched junction nucleotides: 7. Germline V gene lookup returns CDR1 SGHRS and CDR2 YFSETQ. The CDR3 spans 15 residues.

This clonotype was recorded at least ten times. V gene TRBV18 combines with J gene TRBJ1-1; no reliable D call. CDR1 and CDR2 (germline): KGHSH, LQKENI. The CDR3 runs to 13 residues. V lost 4 bases, J lost 1 base, and 7 bases lay in between. The CDR3: CASSQAGNTEAFF. In nucleotides, the CDR3 is TGTGCCAGCTCACAGGCTGGGAACACTGAAGCTTTCTTT.

Ten or more counts support this clonotype. The chain has TRBV6-5 and TRBJ1-2, with 7 nucleotides matching TRBD1. The V gene end was trimmed by 0 bases and the J gene end by 0 bases; junction bases not matched to a gene: 13. The V gene's germline CDR1 is MNHEY and CDR2 SVGAGI. CDR3 length: 19 residues. In DNA, the CDR3 is TGTGCCAGCAGTTACTCGTTAATTTTTGGGGGACAGTCTAACTATGGCTACACCTTC. Protein: CASSYSLIFGGQSNYGYTF.

This clonotype has ten or more counts. The V gene is TRBV5-1, the J gene TRBJ1-6, with no clear D. The germline CDR1 and CDR2 sequences are SGHRS and YFSETQ. The CDR3 spans 15 residues. V was clipped by 2 bases and J by 5 bases, with 11 bases between them. CDR3 coding DNA: TGCGCCAGCAGCTTACGAGGTCCTGATAATTCACCCCTCCACTTT. It yields the protein CASSLRGPDNSPLHF.

In this sample, this clonotype turned up many times. V is TRBV20-1 and J is TRBJ1-2; D possibly corresponds to TRBD1 (5 bases). This CDR3 has 12 residues. The germline V gene has CDR1 DFQATT and CDR2 SNEGSKA (reference sequence). Trimming took off 5 bases at V and 3 bases at J, with 10 bases between the two ends. The CDR3 DNA reads as TGCAGTGCTCGACAGAAGGACTATGGCTACACCTTC. It encodes CSARQKDYGYTF.

This clonotype has at least ten counts. The chain is built from TRBV4-1 and TRBJ1-2; 9 bases are a match to TRBD1. V dropped 4 bases and J dropped 7; count of bases not matched to a gene: 10. The CDR3 runs 15 residues. In germline, CDR1 is MGHRA, CDR2 YSYEKL. CDR3 loop: CASSPFTGGWAGYTF. The CDR3 DNA follows: TGCGCCAGCAGCCCCTTCACAGGGGGCTGGGCTGGCTACACCTTC.

This clonotype was recorded many times. The chain joins TRBV5-6 to TRBJ1-2; D is perhaps TRBD1 (6 bases). CDR3 size: 16 residues. From germline, CDR1 is SGHDT and CDR2 YYEEEE. V was shortened by 3 bases and J by 0 bases, with 15 bases between the two germline ends. The DNA for the CDR3 is TGTGCCAGCAGCTGGGGGCTGGAGGGCACTAACTATGGCTACACCTTC. As protein: CASSWGLEGTNYGYTF.

This clonotype was detected ten times or more. The chain recombines TRBV5-1 with TRBJ2-2, with D tentatively TRBD1 (6 bases). With 0 bases removed from V and 2 bases from J, the gap between germline ends came to 11 bases. Germline-derived CDR1 and CDR2 are SGHRS and YFSETQ. The CDR3 is made up of 16 amino acids. The CDR3 reads CASSLDYRENTGELFF. CDR3 nucleotides: TGCGCCAGCAGCTTGGACTACAGGGAAAACACCGGGGAGCTGTTTTTT.